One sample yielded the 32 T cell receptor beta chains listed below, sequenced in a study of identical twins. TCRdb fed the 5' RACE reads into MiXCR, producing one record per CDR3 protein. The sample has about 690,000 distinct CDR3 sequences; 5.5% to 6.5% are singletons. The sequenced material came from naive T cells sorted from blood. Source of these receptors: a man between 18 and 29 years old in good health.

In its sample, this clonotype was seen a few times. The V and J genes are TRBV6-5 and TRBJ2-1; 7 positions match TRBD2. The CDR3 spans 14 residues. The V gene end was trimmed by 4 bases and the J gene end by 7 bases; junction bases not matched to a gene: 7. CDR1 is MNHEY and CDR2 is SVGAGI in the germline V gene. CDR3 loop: CASSSWRESNEQFF. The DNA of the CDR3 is TGTGCCAGCAGTTCGTGGCGGGAGTCTAATGAGCAGTTCTTC.

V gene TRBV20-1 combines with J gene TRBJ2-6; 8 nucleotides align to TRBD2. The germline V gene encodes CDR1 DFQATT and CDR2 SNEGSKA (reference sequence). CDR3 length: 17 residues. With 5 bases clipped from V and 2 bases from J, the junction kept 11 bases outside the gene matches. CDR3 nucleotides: TGCAGTGCTCAGTCGGGGGGGGACCGAACTGGGGCCAACGTCCTGACTTTC. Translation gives CSAQSGGDRTGANVLTF.

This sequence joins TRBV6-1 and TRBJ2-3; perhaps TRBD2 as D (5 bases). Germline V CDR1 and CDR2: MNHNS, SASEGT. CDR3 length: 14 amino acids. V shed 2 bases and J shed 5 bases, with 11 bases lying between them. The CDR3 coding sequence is TGTGCCAGCAGTGAATGGTTGGAGGTAGATACGCAGTATTTT. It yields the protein CASSEWLEVDTQYF.

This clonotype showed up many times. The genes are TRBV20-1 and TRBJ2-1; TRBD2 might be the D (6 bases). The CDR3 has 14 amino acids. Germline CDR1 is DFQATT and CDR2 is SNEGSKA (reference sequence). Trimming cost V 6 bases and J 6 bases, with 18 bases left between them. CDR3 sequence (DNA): TGCAGTGCCCAAACTAGCTGGCAACCCAATGAGCAGTTCTTC. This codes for CSAQTSWQPNEQFF.

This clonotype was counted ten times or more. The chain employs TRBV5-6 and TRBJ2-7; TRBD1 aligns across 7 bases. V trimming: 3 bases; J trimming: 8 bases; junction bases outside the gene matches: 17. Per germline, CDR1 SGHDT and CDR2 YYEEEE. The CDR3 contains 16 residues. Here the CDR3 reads CASSYYRGSPPFQQYF. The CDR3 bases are TGTGCCAGCAGCTACTACAGGGGCTCCCCTCCCTTCCAGCAGTACTTC.

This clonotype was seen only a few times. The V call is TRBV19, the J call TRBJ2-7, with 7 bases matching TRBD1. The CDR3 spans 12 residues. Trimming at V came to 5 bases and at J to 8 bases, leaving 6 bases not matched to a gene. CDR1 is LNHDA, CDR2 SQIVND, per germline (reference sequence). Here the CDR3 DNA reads TGTGCCAGTAGTTCCGGGACAGACCAGCAGTACGTC. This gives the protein CASSSGTDQQYV.

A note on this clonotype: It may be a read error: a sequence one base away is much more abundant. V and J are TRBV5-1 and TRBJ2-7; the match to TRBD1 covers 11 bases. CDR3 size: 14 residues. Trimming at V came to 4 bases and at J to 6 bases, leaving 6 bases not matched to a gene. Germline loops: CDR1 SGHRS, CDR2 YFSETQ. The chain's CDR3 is CASSARDRGSEQYF. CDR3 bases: TGCGCCAGCAGCGCCCGGGACAGGGGGTCCGAGCAGTACTTC.

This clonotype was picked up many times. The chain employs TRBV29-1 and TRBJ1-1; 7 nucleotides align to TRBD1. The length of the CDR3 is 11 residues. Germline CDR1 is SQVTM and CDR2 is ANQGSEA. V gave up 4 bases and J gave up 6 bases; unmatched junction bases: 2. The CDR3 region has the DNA TGCAGCGTTGGACAGGGATCTGAAGCTTTCTTT. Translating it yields CSVGQGSEAFF.

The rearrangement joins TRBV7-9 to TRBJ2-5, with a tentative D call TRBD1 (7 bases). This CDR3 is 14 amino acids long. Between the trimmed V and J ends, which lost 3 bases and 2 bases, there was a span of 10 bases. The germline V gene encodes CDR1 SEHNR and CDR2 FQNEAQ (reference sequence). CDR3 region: CASSFRGDQETQYF. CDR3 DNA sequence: TGTGCCAGCAGCTTCAGGGGGGATCAAGAGACCCAGTACTTC.

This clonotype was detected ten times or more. The chain's CDR3 is CASSLAPNYGYTF. The CDR3 DNA follows: TGTGCCAGCAGTTTAGCTCCTAACTATGGCTACACCTTC. The V gene is TRBV12-3 or TRBV12-4, the J gene TRBJ1-2; D gene uncertain. This CDR3 is built from 13 residues. The V end was cut by 0 bases, the J end by 0 bases, with 2 bases between.

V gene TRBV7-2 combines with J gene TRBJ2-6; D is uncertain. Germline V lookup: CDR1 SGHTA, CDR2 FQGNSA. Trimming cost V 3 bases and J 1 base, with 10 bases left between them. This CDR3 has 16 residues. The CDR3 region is CASSLFAVSGANVLTF. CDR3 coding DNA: TGTGCCAGCAGCTTGTTTGCCGTATCTGGGGCCAACGTCCTGACTTTC.

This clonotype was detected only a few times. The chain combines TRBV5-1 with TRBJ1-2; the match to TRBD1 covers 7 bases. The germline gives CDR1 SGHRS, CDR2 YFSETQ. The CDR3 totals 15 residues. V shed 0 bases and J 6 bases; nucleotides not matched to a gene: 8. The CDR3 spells CASSLGQGVGHGYTF. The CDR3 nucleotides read TGCGCCAGCAGCTTGGGTCAGGGGGTTGGACATGGCTACACCTTC.

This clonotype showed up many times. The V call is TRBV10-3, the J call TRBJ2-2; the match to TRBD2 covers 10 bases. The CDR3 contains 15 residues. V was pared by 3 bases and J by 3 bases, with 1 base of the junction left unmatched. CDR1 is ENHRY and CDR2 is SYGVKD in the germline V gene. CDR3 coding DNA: TGTGCCATCAGTGACCTAGCGGGAGACACCGGGGAGCTGTTTTTT. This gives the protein CAISDLAGDTGELFF.

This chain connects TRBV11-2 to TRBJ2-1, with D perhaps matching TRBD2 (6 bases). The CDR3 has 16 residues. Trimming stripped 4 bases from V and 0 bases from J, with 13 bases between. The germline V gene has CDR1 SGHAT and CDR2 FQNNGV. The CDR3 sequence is CASSSLRGNSYNEQFF. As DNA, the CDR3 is TGTGCCAGCAGCTCTCTTCGCGGGAACTCCTACAATGAGCAGTTCTTC.

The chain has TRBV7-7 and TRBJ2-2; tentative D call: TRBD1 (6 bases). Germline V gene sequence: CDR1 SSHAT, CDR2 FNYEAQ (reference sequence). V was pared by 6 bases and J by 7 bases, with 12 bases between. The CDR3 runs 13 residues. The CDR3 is CASSFQGIGELFF. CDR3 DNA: TGTGCCAGCAGTTTCCAGGGGATCGGGGAGCTGTTTTTT.

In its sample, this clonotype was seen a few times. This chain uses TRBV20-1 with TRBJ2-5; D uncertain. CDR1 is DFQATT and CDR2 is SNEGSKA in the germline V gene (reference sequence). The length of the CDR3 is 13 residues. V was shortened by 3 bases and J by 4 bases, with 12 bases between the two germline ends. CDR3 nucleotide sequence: TGCAGTGCTAGGGGCGGAGCTGGAGAGACCCAGTACTTC. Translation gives CSARGGAGETQYF.

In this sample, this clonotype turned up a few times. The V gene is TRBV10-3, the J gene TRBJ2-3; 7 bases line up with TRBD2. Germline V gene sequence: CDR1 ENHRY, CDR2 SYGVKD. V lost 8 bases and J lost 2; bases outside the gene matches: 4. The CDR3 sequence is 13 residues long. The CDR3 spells CAIGRENTDTQYF. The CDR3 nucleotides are TGTGCCATCGGGCGGGAGAACACAGATACGCAGTATTTT.

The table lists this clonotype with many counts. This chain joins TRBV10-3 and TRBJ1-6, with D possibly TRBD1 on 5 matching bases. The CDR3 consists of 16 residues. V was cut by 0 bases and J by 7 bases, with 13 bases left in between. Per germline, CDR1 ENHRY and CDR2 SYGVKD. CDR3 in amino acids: CAISESGTFINSPLHF. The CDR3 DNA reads TGTGCCATCAGTGAGTCCGGGACCTTCATCAATTCACCCCTCCACTTT.

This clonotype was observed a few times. Written as DNA, the CDR3 is TGCAGTGCTTTAAGGACTGCCGGCACAGATACGCAGTATTTT. Its protein is CSALRTAGTDTQYF. J is TRBJ2-3 and V is TRBV20-1, with D possibly matching TRBD2 (5 bases). The CDR3 is made up of 14 amino acids. The germline gives CDR1 DFQATT, CDR2 SNEGSKA (reference sequence). The V end lost 5 bases, the J end lost 1 base, and 13 bases lay between the germline ends.

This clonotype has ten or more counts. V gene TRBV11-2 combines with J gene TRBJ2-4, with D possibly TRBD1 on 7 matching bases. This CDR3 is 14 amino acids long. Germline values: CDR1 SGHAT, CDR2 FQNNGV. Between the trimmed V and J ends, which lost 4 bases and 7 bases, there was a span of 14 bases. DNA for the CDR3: TGTGCCAGCAGCTCGACAGGGAGGTGGAACATTCAGTACTTC. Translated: CASSSTGRWNIQYF.

Written as DNA, the CDR3 is TGTGCCAGCAACAGGGTAGGAGAAAAACTGTTTTTT. Protein: CASNRVGEKLFF. The chain employs TRBV11-2 and TRBJ1-4, with D possibly matching TRBD1 (6 bases). From germline, CDR1 is SGHAT and CDR2 FQNNGV. The V gene lost 7 bases and the J gene lost 8 bases, with 11 bases spanning the gap. This CDR3 is 12 amino acids long.

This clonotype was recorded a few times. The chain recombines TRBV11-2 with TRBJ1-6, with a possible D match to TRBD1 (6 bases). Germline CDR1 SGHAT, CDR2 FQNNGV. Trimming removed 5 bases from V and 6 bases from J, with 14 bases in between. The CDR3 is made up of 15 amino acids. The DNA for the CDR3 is TGTGCCAGCAGCCCCCGCACGGGGGCTAATTCACCCCTCCACTTT. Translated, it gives CASSPRTGANSPLHF.

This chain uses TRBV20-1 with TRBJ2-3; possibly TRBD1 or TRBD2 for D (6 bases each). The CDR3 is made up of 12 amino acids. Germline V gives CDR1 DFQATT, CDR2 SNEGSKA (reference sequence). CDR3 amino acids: CSAVGGWDTQYF. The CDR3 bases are TGCAGCGCGGTGGGGGGCTGGGATACGCAGTATTTT.

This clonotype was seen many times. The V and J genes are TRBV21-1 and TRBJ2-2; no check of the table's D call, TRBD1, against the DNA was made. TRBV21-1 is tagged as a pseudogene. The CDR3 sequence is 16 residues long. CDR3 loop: CASRQRGGTFTGELFF. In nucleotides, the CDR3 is TGTGCCAGCAGACAAAGAGGGGGGACTTTCACCGGGGAGCTGTTTTTT.

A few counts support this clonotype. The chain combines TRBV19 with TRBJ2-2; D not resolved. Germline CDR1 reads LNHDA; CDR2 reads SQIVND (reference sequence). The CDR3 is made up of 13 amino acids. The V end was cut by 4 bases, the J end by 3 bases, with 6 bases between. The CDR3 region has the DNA TGTGCCAGTAGTACTCTATACACCGGGGAGCTGTTTTTT. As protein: CASSTLYTGELFF.

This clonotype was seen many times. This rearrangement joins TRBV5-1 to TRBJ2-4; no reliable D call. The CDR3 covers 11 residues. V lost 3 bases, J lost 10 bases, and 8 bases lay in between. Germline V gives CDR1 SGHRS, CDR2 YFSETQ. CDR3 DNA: TGCGCCAGCAGCTCGTCAGAGATTCAGTACTTC. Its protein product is CASSSSEIQYF. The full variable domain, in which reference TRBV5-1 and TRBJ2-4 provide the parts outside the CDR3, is KAGVTQTPRYLIKTRGQQVTLSCSPISGHRSVSWYQQTPGQGLQFLFEYFSETQRNKGNFPGRFSGRQFSNSRSEMNVSTLELGDSALYLCASSSSEIQYFGAGTRLSVL.

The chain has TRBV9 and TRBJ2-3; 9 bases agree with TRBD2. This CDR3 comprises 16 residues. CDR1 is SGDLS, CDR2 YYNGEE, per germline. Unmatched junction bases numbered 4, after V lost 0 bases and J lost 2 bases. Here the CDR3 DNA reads TGTGCCAGCAGCGTAGTGGCGGGAGGGCCCACAGATACGCAGTATTTT. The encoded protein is CASSVVAGGPTDTQYF.

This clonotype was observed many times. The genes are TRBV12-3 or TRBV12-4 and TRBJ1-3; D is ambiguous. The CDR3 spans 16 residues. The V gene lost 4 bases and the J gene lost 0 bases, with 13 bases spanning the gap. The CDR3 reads CASSSSQGSSGNTIYF. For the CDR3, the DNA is TGTGCCAGCAGTTCGTCTCAAGGGAGCTCTGGAAACACCATATATTTT.

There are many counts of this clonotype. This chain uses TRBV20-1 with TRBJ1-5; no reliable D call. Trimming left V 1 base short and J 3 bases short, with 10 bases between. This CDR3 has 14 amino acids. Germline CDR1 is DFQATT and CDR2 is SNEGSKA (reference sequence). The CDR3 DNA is TGCAGTGCTAGAGGCCGGGCCTTCAATCAGCCCCAGCATTTT. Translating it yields CSARGRAFNQPQHF.

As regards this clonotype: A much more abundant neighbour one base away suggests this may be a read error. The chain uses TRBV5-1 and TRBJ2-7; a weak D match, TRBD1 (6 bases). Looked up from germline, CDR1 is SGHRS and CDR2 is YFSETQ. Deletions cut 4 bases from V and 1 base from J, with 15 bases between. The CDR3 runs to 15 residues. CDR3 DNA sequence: TGCGCCAGCAGCGGGAAGACAGGAAAATCCTACGAGCAGTACGTC. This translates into CASSGKTGKSYEQYV.

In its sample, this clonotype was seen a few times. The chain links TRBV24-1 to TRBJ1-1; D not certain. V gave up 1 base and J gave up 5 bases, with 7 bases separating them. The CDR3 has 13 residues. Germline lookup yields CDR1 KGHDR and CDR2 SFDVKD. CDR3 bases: TGTGCCACCAGTGATTTAGGGAGTACTGAAGCTTTCTTT. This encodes CATSDLGSTEAFF.

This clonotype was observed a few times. This CDR3 reads CASSYDPNRGSSNQPQHF. CDR3 nucleotides: TGTGCCAGCAGTTATGATCCCAACAGGGGATCAAGCAATCAGCCCCAGCATTTT. This chain links TRBV6-2 or TRBV6-3 with TRBJ1-5; TRBD1 agrees at 7 bases. Per the germline V gene, CDR1 is MNHEY and CDR2 is SVGEGT. The length of the CDR3 is 18 residues. The V segment lost 3 bases and the J segment 1 base; nucleotides outside the gene matches: 12.